The entry below gives a single TCR beta chain sequence along with its context. In this sample, this clonotype turned up many times. Its antigen has not been determined. No base quality information exists; no much larger clone differs at one position. These data belong to a study of T-cell reconstitution after alpha-beta-depleted transplantation in children (TCRdb year 2016). Describing the broader study: Using TCR repertoire profiling, the study quantitatively followed how T-cell immune reconstitution unfolded in children after TCRalphabeta/CD19-depleted allogeneic hematopoietic cell transplantation.

Libraries came from PCR. The instrument given in TCRdb is Illumina HiSeq 2500. TCR libraries were prepared with molecular barcoding, using unique molecular identifiers to normalize TCRbeta repertoire quantification. The public reads were run again by TCRdb, first through fastp at Q25 and then through MiXCR, and only productive beta chains were kept. Every distinct CDR3 protein forms one entry, paired with its most common genes and DNA. The table for this sample lists fewer than 400,000 distinct CDR3 sequences; roughly 22% of them were counted only once. The top ten hold over 3.5% of the sample. Deletion took 5 bases off V and 7 bases off J, with a span of 11 bases between the germline ends. Reading from cysteine to phenylalanine, the CDR3 counts 13 amino acids. Only CDR3 DNA remains: 39 bases, in frame from the first base.

The sequencing here drew on PBMCs from the stem cell graft donor, taken from the stem cell graft. The chain is made from TRBV12-3 or TRBV12-4 and TRBJ2-2; the D region possibly corresponds to TRBD1 (6 bases align). The receptor was isolated from a human donor who donated a stem cell graft to a child with acute myeloid leukemia. The nucleotide sequence reads TGTGCCAGCAGTCCTACAGGGCACGGGGAGCTGTTTTTT. It translates as CASSPTGHGELFF.